A single sample is the source of the 2 T cell receptor beta chains below, sequenced in a study of blood T cell repertoires in COVID-19. Clones were sequenced by immunoSEQ multiplex PCR, and TCRdb holds only the in-frame ones, with some missing. The table lists tens of thousands of clones, 65% to 90% of them singletons. The sample consisted of peripheral blood. Receptor source: an older woman with acute or convalescent COVID-19.

The chain combines TRBV9 with TRBJ2-3, with 11 nucleotides matching TRBD1. The CDR3 covers 22 residues. The V segment lost 2 bases and the J segment 2 bases; nucleotides outside the gene matches: 22. The germline CDR1 and CDR2 sequences are SGDLS and YYNGEE. The CDR3 DNA reads TGTGCCAGCAGCGTGCTCTATTGGAGGGGACAGGGGGGTGGGGTTAACACAGATACGCAGTATTTT. It specifies CASSVLYWRGQGGGVNTDTQYF.

V usage is TRBV7-8 and J usage is TRBJ1-3; a weak D match, TRBD1 (6 bases). The CDR3 extends over 17 amino acids. CDR1 is SGHVS, CDR2 FQNEAQ, per germline. The ends were cut back, 4 bases at V and 2 bases at J, with 18 bases in the middle. The CDR3 is CASSSSGQLAAGNTIYF. The CDR3 bases are TGTGCCAGCAGCTCCAGTGGACAGTTGGCGGCTGGAAACACCATATATTTT.